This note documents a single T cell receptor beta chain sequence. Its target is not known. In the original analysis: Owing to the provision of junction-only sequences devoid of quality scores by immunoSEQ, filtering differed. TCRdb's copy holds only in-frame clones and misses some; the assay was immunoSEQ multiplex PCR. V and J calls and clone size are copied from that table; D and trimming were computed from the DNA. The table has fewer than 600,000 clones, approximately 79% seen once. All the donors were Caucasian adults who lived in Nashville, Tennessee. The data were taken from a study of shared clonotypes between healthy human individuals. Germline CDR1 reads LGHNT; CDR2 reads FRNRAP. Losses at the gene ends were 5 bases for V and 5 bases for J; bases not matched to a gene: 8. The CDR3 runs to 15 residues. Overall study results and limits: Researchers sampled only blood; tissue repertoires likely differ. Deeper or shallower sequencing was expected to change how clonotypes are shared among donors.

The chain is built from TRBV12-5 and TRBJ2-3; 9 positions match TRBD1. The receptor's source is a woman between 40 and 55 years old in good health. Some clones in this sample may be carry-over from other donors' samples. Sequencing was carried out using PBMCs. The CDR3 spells CASGRWTGEGDTQYF. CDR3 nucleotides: TGTGCTAGTGGTCGGTGGACAGGGGAGGGAGATACGCAGTATTTT.